This entry is about one T cell receptor (beta chain). Original processing methods: Using reference gene primer amplification, nucleated cell counts were estimated. Assay used: immunoSEQ multiplex PCR; TCRdb lists only in-frame clones, some missing. V, J and clone size reflect that table, while D and trimming were determined from the DNA. The top ten hold 7.5% to 10% of the sample, which has under 150,000 clones, over 65% seen once. Germline CDR1 is SGHAT and CDR2 is FQNNGV. The CDR3 runs to 18 residues. Trimming removed 1 base at V and 2 bases at J, with 17 bases between. The data were taken from a study of blood T cell repertoires in COVID-19. Study in general: Whether acute or convalescent, the COVID-19 samples came from the United States, Italy and Spain. Sources were T cells, B-cell-depleted T cells, or PBMCs; the material itself was cDNA or gDNA.

Sequencing input: peripheral blood. This sequence joins TRBV11-2 and TRBJ2-2; D gene uncertain. The source is a woman aged 40 to 55 with acute or convalescent COVID-19. This CDR3 reads CASSLGRVRQLNTGELFF. The CDR3, as DNA: TGTGCCAGCAGCTTAGGACGGGTTAGGCAGTTAAACACCGGGGAGCTGTTTTTT. The full variable domain, rest sourced from reference TRBV11-2 and TRBJ2-2, is EAGVAQSPRYKIIEKRQSVAFWCNPISGHATLYWYQQILGQGPKLLIQFQNNGVVDDSQLPKDRFSAERLKGVDSTLKIQPAKLEDSAVYLCASSLGRVRQLNTGELFFGEGSRLTVL.